This T cell receptor (beta chain) was sequenced during a study of cytomegalovirus exposure and HLA in healthy donors. For the study at large: Most genotyped donors, 65% to 90% of about 400, had Caucasian-associated genetic ancestry.

The germline V gene encodes CDR1 SGHRS and CDR2 YFSETQ. The CDR3 has 15 residues. J gave up 0 bases and V 1 base, and 1 base lay outside the gene matches. Worth noting for this clone: Its target is not known.

Regarding the study as a whole: TCR beta V- and J-gene trimming was later associated with a missense DCLRE1C variant.

Use of 60 Vbeta and 13 Jbeta primers characterized the PCR. The protocol was immunoSEQ multiplex PCR, while the TCRdb copy is restricted to in-frame clones and leaves out a portion. The sample's table shows about 160,000 clones. V gene TRBV5-1 combines with J gene TRBJ2-3, with 8 bases matching TRBD2. The sequenced material came from PBMCs. The receptor comes from a woman in her fifties or sixties in good health and CMV-seronegative. CDR3 sequence: CASSLSGGSTDTQYF. The CDR3 nucleotides read TGCGCCAGCAGCTTGAGCGGGGGCAGCACAGATACGCAGTATTTT.